Listed below are T cell receptor beta chains from one sample, sequenced in a study of T cells expressing NK-cell markers. TCRdb re-called the 5' RACE reads and shows each CDR3 protein once, DNA omitted. The listing contains about 460,000 distinct CDR3 sequences. The material sequenced was blood T cells: a sorted CD56 or NKG2C T cell subset, CD4+ or CD8+ T cells, or bulk PBMC T cells (not recorded which). The receptors here all came from a woman in her forties or fifties in good health. The CDR3 runs from the conserved cysteine through the conserved F or W.

TRBJ1-1 TRBV4-2 CASSQEGNEAFF
TRBJ2-3 TRBV7-9 CASSLTTGTDTQYF
TRBJ2-2 TRBV24-1 CATSGAGGNTGELFF
TRBJ2-5 TRBV7-2 CASSTGFNVETQYF
TRBJ2-5 TRBV5-1 CASKLAGGPQETQYF
TRBJ2-1 TRBV6-5 CASRRYTSGSVNEQFF
TRBJ2-1 TRBV4-2 CASSTPGLAGGEQFF
TRBJ2-7 TRBV29-1 CSVDLHEGTSYEQYF
TRBJ2-1 TRBV10-3 CASSVGWGDEQFF
TRBJ2-3 TRBV11-3 CASSLEVSRERADTQYF
TRBJ2-7 TRBV20-1 CSAHAGGEGNSYEQYF
TRBJ2-3 TRBV9 CASSVSSGRGTDTQYF
TRBJ2-3 TRBV15 CATSRAAGVVADTQYF
TRBJ1-5 TRBV23-1 CASSQKSVVNQPQHF
TRBJ2-2 TRBV6-6 CASRGTVNTGELFF
TRBJ2-7 TRBV9 CASSATGLSYEQYF
TRBJ2-5 TRBV20-1 CSAQVIAGGQETQYF
TRBJ2-7 TRBV29-1 CSVVEGTALGEQYF
TRBJ2-3 TRBV20-1 CSALPGGDTQYF
TRBJ1-2 TRBV16 CASSHVTGIGNYGYTF
TRBJ1-4 TRBV2 CASSDDRPGTNEKLFF
TRBJ1-1 TRBV25-1 CASSGRAGPGAAEAFF
TRBJ2-1 TRBV2 CASSERLEGEQFF
TRBJ2-1 TRBV10-3 CAISLGLGGTNEQFF
TRBJ2-5 TRBV28 CASSLLGSQETQYF
TRBJ2-3 TRBV7-2 CASSLGPGGGTDTQYF
TRBJ2-5 TRBV4-1 CASSFGQGAHFQETQYF
TRBJ2-3 TRBV5-4 CASSPNGGTDTQYF
TRBJ2-1 TRBV7-2 CASSPRLTSGRDEQFF
TRBJ2-3 TRBV4-1 CASSQAFGLALTDTQYF
TRBJ2-3 TRBV29-1 CSGRVGTDTQYF
TRBJ2-1 TRBV29-1 CSVGARGSNEQFF
TRBJ1-1 TRBV4-1 CASSQGGLRDTEAFF
TRBJ2-1 TRBV7-2 CASSFVGPGEQFF
TRBJ2-7 TRBV9 CASSVKLGTDEQYF
TRBJ2-6 TRBV11-2 CASTTWGPGANVLTF
TRBJ2-3 TRBV15 CATSRVERSTDTQYF
TRBJ2-3 TRBV7-3 CASSKGLDTQYF
TRBJ2-3 TRBV6-6 CASSYRSSRADTQYF